The 2 T cell receptor beta chains reported below all come from one sample, sequenced in a study of CD8 T cells in Susac syndrome. Reverse transcription used about 0.45 to 1 ug RNA and random hexamers. MiXCR, run by TCRdb on the immunoSEQ multiplex PCR reads, gives a single entry per CDR3 protein. The sample shows hundreds of thousands of distinct CDR3 sequences, over 90% of them seen only once. Sequenced material: CD4+ T cells from PBMCs. The source is a human donor with Susac syndrome.

The rearrangement uses TRBV4-2 and TRBJ2-3; 9 bases fit TRBD2. The V segment lost 4 bases and the J segment 7 bases; nucleotides outside the gene matches: 6. CDR1 is LGHNA and CDR2 is YNFKEQ in the germline V gene. The CDR3 has 14 amino acids. The CDR3 here is CASSPGTSINTQYF. The CDR3 DNA reads TGTGCCAGCAGCCCCGGGACTAGCATAAATACGCAGTATTTT.

The rearrangement uses TRBV3-1 and TRBJ1-2; the D gene is possibly TRBD1 (6 bases). Trimming shortened V by 5 bases and J by 3 bases, and 10 bases separated the two germline ends. Germline values: CDR1 LGHDT, CDR2 YNNKEL (reference sequence). The CDR3 consists of 13 residues. CDR3 residues: CASSYRVHYGYTF. In DNA form, the CDR3 reads TGTGCCAGCAGCTACAGGGTACACTATGGCTACACCTTC. The whole variable domain, filled in from reference TRBV3-1 and TRBJ1-2, reads DTAVSQTPKYLVTQMGNDKSIKCEQNLGHDTMYWYKQDSKKFLKIMFSYNNKELIINETVPNRFSPKSPDKAHLNLHINSLELGDSAVYFCASSYRVHYGYTFGSGTRLTVV.